This TCR beta chain stems from a study of glioma-infiltrating T cells after dendritic cell vaccination. This clone was seen a single time. Assay: immunoSEQ multiplex PCR; the TCRdb copy retains only in-frame clones and omits some. Of approximately 100,000 clones in the sample, 75% to 85% were seen once. With 1 base removed from V and 3 bases from J, the gap between germline ends came to 11 bases. The CDR3 extends over 15 amino acids. Germline V lookup: CDR1 PRHDT, CDR2 FYEKMQ (reference sequence). Selection required adequate fresh-frozen tumor tissue plus more than two years' survival data. The input for sequencing was blood, taken before dendritic cell vaccination. The rearrangement joins TRBV13 to TRBJ2-3, with D unclear. This TCR was sampled from a human donor with glioblastoma. The CDR3 here is CASSLARSETDTQYF. CDR3 bases: TGTGCCAGCAGCTTAGCTAGATCTGAAACAGATACGCAGTATTTT. The full variable domain, completed using reference TRBV13 and TRBJ2-3, is AAGVIQSPRHLIKEKRETATLKCYPIPRHDTVYWYQQGPGQDPQFLISFYEKMQSDKGSIPDRFSAQQFSDYHSELNMSSLELGDSALYFCASSLARSETDTQYFGPGTRLTVL.